Given below is one T cell receptor beta chain in context. Its antigen remains unidentified. TCRdb re-derived calls from the 5' RACE reads in MiXCR, one entry per CDR3 protein. In the table there are fewer than 400,000 distinct CDR3 sequences, around 24% of which are singletons. The data were taken from a study of CD8 T cells in ankylosing spondylitis. Study results and limitations: It appeared that ankylosing spondylitis blood was characterized by a TCR beta motif of several highly homologous variants. According to the report, clones linked to the disease were significantly enriched in matched synovial fluid samples taken from ankylosing spondylitis patients.

The germline CDR1 and CDR2 sequences are MDHEN and SYDVKM. Trimming took 5 bases from V and 0 from J, leaving 14 bases between them. This CDR3 spans 16 amino acids. The chain joins TRBV28 to TRBJ2-1, with D unclear. Sequencing input: blood, either unsorted or a sorted T cell fraction (not recorded which). The sequence came from a male donor with ankylosing spondylitis. CDR3 sequence: CASSPVSPSSYNEQFF. The CDR3 bases are TGTGCCAGCAGTCCCGTGAGCCCCAGCTCCTACAATGAGCAGTTCTTC.